The rows below give T cell receptor beta chains drawn from one sample of a study of T-cell memory formation after mild COVID-19. In TCRdb, the 5' RACE reads were re-called with MiXCR into one record per CDR3 protein. This table holds over 450,000 distinct CDR3 sequences, roughly 20% found once. The specimen sequenced was PBMCs or a T cell subset sorted from them (not recorded which). All receptors derive from an adult woman who had mild COVID-19 (a few samples of this study predate the infection). Cell type and time point are not known. CDR3s include the opening cysteine and the closing phenylalanine or tryptophan.

J: TRBJ2-1; V: TRBV5-4; CDR3: CASSLGAPLNNEQFF
J: TRBJ2-5; V: TRBV18; CDR3: CASSPPFSKETQYF
J: TRBJ2-6; V: TRBV27; CDR3: CASNPGHTNSGANVLTF
J: TRBJ2-1; V: TRBV12-3/TRBV12-4; CDR3: CASSLALGAGEQFF
J: TRBJ2-7; V: TRBV3-1; CDR3: CASSQDPGPYEQYF
J: TRBJ2-3; V: TRBV7-9; CDR3: CASSLYDFRATQYF
J: TRBJ2-3; V: TRBV10-3; CDR3: CAISAGGYTDTQYF
J: TRBJ2-1; V: TRBV5-1; CDR3: CASSLDGFGQFF
J: TRBJ2-3; V: TRBV7-6; CDR3: CASSPVGGDGTDTQYF
J: TRBJ2-4; V: TRBV12-3/TRBV12-4; CDR3: CASSLASGRFIQYF
J: TRBJ2-1; V: TRBV5-5; CDR3: CASSPTRYNEQFF
J: TRBJ1-1; V: TRBV12-3/TRBV12-4; CDR3: CASSLAGGRRGREFF
J: TRBJ2-1; V: TRBV20-1; CDR3: CSARFLRGSLDEQFF
J: TRBJ2-1; V: TRBV9; CDR3: CASSLGDHQFF
J: TRBJ2-5; V: TRBV3-1; CDR3: CASSQVILLPGQGRQETQYF
J: TRBJ2-1; V: TRBV30; CDR3: CAWVDRGRDNEQFF
J: TRBJ2-4; V: TRBV27; CDR3: CASSYRRREGRGHIQYF
J: TRBJ2-3; V: TRBV7-6; CDR3: CASSLAVTDTQYF
J: TRBJ2-5; V: TRBV12-3/TRBV12-4; CDR3: CASSARMRETQYF
J: TRBJ2-7; V: TRBV5-1; CDR3: CASTAQGDEQYF
J: TRBJ2-3; V: TRBV4-2; CDR3: CASSQDREVPGQYF
J: TRBJ2-3; V: TRBV4-1; CDR3: CASSRTPGTSGKADTQYF
J: TRBJ1-1; V: TRBV20-1; CDR3: CSARKSGMNTEAFF
J: TRBJ2-5; V: TRBV12-3/TRBV12-4; CDR3: CASSYGQLSETQYF